This T cell receptor (beta chain) was recovered during a study of shared clonotypes between healthy human individuals. Data came from immunoSEQ multiplex PCR; TCRdb stores just in-frame clones and leaves some out. The sample includes about 580,000 clones, roughly 98% of them seen just once. General observations from the study: Non-shared clonotypes displayed generation probabilities falling below those of clonotypes present in all four donors. Only blood was sampled, and tissue TCR repertoires likely differ from blood ones. It was observed that approximately 5% of naive CD4 clonotypes were shared across several donors.

CDR3 size: 14 residues. V was trimmed by 3 bases and J by 5 bases, leaving 11 bases between them. Germline V gives CDR1 MNHNS, CDR2 SASEGT. With respect to this clone: The antigen is unknown.

Naive CD8 cells, CD45RO-negative and positively selected for CCR7, excluded terminally differentiated effector memory CD45RA+ cells. The study drew its donors from healthy HIV-negative adults without recent acute infections or vaccinations. The sequenced material came from naive CD8+ T cells sorted from blood. The sequence was collected from a man aged 30 to 45 in good health. The genes are TRBV6-1 and TRBJ2-1; the D call may be TRBD1 or TRBD2 (5 bases each). CDR3 sequence (DNA): TGTGCCAGCAGTGACTGGGGGTCAAACAATGAGCAGTTCTTC. Encoded protein: CASSDWGSNNEQFF.